This T cell receptor beta chain originates from a study of shared clonotypes between healthy human individuals. This clone appeared once. Trimming took 0 bases from V and 5 from J; bases not matched to a gene: 3. Germline loops: CDR1 SGHVS, CDR2 FQNEAQ. The CDR3 loop spans 14 amino acids. The authors ran the assay at deep level. Profiled with immunoSEQ multiplex PCR; TCRdb holds only in-frame clones, not every one. This table holds 450,000 to 500,000 clones, less than 80% found once. This TCR was sampled from a woman aged 40 to 50 in good health. Some clones in this sample may be carry-over from other donors' samples. The sequenced sample was PBMCs. The chain combines TRBV7-8 with TRBJ2-7, with TRBD1 identical over 8 bases. CDR3 in DNA: TGTGCCAGCAGCTTAGCATCAGGGGGCCACGAGCAGTACTTC. Its protein is CASSLASGGHEQYF. The variable domain in full, completed from reference TRBV7-8 and TRBJ2-7, reads GAGVSQSPRYKVAKRGQDVALRCDPISGHVSLFWYQQALGQGPEFLTYFQNEAQLDKSGLPSDRFFAERPEGSVSTLKIQRTQQEDSAVYLCASSLASGGHEQYFGPGTRLTVT.